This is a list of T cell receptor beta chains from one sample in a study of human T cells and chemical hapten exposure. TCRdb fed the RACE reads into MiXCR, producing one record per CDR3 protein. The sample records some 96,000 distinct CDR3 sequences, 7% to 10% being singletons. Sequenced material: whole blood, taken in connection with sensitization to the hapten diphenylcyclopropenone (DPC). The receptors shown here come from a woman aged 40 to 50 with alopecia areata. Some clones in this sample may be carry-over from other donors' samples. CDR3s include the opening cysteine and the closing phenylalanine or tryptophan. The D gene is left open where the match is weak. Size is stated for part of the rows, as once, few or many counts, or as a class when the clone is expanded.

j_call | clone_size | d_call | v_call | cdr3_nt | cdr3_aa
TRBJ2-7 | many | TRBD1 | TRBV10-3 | TGTGCCATCAGTGGGACAGGACTCTACGAGCAGTACTTC | CAISGTGLYEQYF
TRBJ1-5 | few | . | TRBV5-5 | TGTGCCAGCAGCTTGGCGGGGGGAAATCAGCCCCAGCATTTT | CASSLAGGNQPQHF
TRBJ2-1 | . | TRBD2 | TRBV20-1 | TGCAGTGCCGTTGTTGGCGGGAGCTACAATGAGCAGTTCTTC | CSAVVGGSYNEQFF
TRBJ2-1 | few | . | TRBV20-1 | TGCAGTGCGCCGGACCCGCGCCGTTACAATGAGCAGTTCTTC | CSAPDPRRYNEQFF
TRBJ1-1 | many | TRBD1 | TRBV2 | TGTGCCAGCAGTGAGGCAGGGGGCTATATCACTGAAGCTTTCTTT | CASSEAGGYITEAFF
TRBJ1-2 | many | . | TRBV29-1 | TGCAGCGTTGATGACAGAGGCAACTTC | CSVDDRGNF
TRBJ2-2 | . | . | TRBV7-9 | TGTGCCAGCAGCTGGGGAAACACCGGGGAGCTGTTTTTT | CASSWGNTGELFF
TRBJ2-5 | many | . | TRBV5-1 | TGCGCCAGCAGCTATCGGGGGCAAGAGACCCAGTACTTC | CASSYRGQETQYF
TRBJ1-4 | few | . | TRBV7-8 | TGTGCCAGCAGCTTAGGCCGGGGGCAAGGTGAAAAACTGTTTTTT | CASSLGRGQGEKLFF
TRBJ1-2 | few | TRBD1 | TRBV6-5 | TGTGCCAGCAGTCCTAATTACGCGACAGGGGGCCATGGCTACACCTTC | CASSPNYATGGHGYTF
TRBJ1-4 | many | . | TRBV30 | TGTGCCTGGAGTAGGGCTCTGAGGGCGACTAATGAAAAACTGTTTTTT | CAWSRALRATNEKLFF
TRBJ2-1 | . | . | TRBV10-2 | TGCGCCAGCAGCGGAGGCCTGGCGGCCTCCTACAATGAGCAGTTCTTC | CASSGGLAASYNEQFF
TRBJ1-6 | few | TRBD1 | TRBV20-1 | TGCAGTGCGACAGGGGGCGCGGGATCACCCCTCCACTTT | CSATGGAGSPLHF
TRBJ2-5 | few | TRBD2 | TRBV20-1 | TGCAGTGCTAGAGTTGGTAGCGGGAGCCTAGGAGAGACCCAGTACTTC | CSARVGSGSLGETQYF
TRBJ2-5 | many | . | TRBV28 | TGTGCCAGCAGTCCTGGTTTCCAAGAGACCCAGTACTTC | CASSPGFQETQYF
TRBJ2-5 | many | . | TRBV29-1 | TGCAGCGTTGAAGGAGGTCTAGTAGGAGGAGAGACCCAGTACTTC | CSVEGGLVGGETQYF
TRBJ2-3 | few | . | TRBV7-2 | TGTGCCAGCAGCTTAGGAATAGCAGATACGCAGTATTTT | CASSLGIADTQYF
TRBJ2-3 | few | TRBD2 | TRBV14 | TGTGCCAGCAGCCACGGACTAGCGTACACAGATACGCAGTATTTT | CASSHGLAYTDTQYF
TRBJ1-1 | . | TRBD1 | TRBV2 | TGTGCCAGCGGGGACAGGGCGCGGAACACTGAAGCTTTCTTT | CASGDRARNTEAFF
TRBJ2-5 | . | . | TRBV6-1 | TGTGCCAGCAGTGTTGGGGGCGCCAAGACCCAGTACTTC | CASSVGGAKTQYF
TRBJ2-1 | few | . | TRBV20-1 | TGCAGTGCTCCCAGGACCGGGAGCACCCTCAATGAGCAGTTCTTC | CSAPRTGSTLNEQFF
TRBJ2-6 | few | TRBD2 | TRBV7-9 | TGTGCCAGCAGCAAACTAGCGGCTGGGGCCAACGTCCTGACTTTC | CASSKLAAGANVLTF
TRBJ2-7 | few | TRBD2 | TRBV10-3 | TGTGCCATCAGTGATGCGGGACTAGCGGGATCATACGAGCAGTACTTC | CAISDAGLAGSYEQYF
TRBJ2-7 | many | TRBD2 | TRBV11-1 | TGTGCCAGCAGCCCGGGACTAGCGGGAGAGGACGAGCAGTACTTC | CASSPGLAGEDEQYF
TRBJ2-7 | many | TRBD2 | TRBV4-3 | TGCGCCAGCAGCCAACTTTCTAGCGGGAGGAATCCCTACGAGCAGTACTTC | CASSQLSSGRNPYEQYF
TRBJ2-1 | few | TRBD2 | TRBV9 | TGTGCCAGCAGCGTAGGCGGGACTAGCGGGACCGATGAGCAGTTCTTC | CASSVGGTSGTDEQFF
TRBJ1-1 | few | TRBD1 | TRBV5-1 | TGCGCCAGCAGCCTACAGGGGGTGAAGGACACTGAAGCTTTCTTT | CASSLQGVKDTEAFF
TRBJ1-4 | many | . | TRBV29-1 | TGCAGCGTTGATTACGGGGGTGGTGAGGAAAAACTGTTTTTT | CSVDYGGGEEKLFF
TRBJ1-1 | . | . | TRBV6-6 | TGTGCCAGCAACGTCGAATGGGGGAACACTGAAGCTTTCTTT | CASNVEWGNTEAFF
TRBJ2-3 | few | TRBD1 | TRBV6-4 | TGTGCCAGCAGCGCCGGGACAGGGGGCTCACCCACAGATACGCAGTATTTT | CASSAGTGGSPTDTQYF
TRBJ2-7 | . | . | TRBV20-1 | TGCAGTGCTAGAGCCAGGGCATACGAGCAGTACTTC | CSARARAYEQYF
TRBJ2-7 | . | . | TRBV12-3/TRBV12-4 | TGTGCCAGCAGCCCGTCTCAGTACGAGCAGTACTTC | CASSPSQYEQYF
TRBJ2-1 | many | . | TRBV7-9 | TGTGCCAGCAGCTTCAGTGACAGAGACAATGAGCAGTTCTTC | CASSFSDRDNEQFF
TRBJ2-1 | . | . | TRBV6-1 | TGTGCCAGCAGTGGGGCGGATAGCTCCTACAATGAGCAGTTCTTC | CASSGADSSYNEQFF
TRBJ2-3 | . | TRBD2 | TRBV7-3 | TGTGCCAGCAGCACCCTCGGACTAGTTTGGGATACGCAGTATTTT | CASSTLGLVWDTQYF
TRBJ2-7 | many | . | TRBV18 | TGTGCCAGCTCCCCGAAAGACAGAAGGTACGAGCAGTACTTC | CASSPKDRRYEQYF
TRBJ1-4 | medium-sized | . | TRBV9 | TGTGCCAGCAGCGTAGAGGCAGGGGATACAACTAATGAAAAACTGTTTTTT | CASSVEAGDTTNEKLFF
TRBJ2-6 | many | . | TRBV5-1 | TGCGCCAGCAGCTTGCCGGGCTCTGGGGCCAACGTCCTGACTTTC | CASSLPGSGANVLTF
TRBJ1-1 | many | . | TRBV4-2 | TGTGCCAGCAGCCAAGATTATTGGCGTGGGACGAACACTGAAGCTTTCTTT | CASSQDYWRGTNTEAFF
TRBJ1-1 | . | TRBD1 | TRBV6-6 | TGTGCCAGCAGTGTCTCATCCAGGGGGCAGACTGAAGCTTTCTTT | CASSVSSRGQTEAFF
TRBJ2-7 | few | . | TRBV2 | TGTGCCAGCAGAGCCGTTGGAGGGGCGTACGAGCAGTACTTC | CASRAVGGAYEQYF
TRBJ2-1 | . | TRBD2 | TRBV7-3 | TGTGCCAGCGGACTAGCGGGAAGGAATGAGCAGTTCTTC | CASGLAGRNEQFF
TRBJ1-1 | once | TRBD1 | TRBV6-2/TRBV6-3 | TGTGCCAGCAGGCTCGACAGGGAATCCGAGGTATACACTGAAGCTTTCTTT | CASRLDRESEVYTEAFF
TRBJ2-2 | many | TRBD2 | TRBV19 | TGTGCCAGTAGCCCGGGACTAGCGGGAAGGAACGGGGAGCTGTTTTTT | CASSPGLAGRNGELFF
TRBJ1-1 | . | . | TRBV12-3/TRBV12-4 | TGTGCCAGCAGCCTCACAGGGTACACTGAAGCTTTCTTT | CASSLTGYTEAFF
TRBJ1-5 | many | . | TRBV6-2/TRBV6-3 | TGTGCCAGCAGCCCTCAGGGGCGGGGCAATCAGCCCCAGCATTTT | CASSPQGRGNQPQHF
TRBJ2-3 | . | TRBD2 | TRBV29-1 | TGCAGCGTCGCTAGCGGGACTCCGGCAGATACGCAGTATTTT | CSVASGTPADTQYF
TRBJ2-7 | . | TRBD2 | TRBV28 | TGTGCCAGCAGTTGGGGCAGGAGCGGGATCGGGCAGTACTTC | CASSWGRSGIGQYF
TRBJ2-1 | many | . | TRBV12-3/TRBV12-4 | TGTGCCAGCAGTTTAACGGGTAGTTCCTCCTACAATGAGCAGTTCTTC | CASSLTGSSSYNEQFF